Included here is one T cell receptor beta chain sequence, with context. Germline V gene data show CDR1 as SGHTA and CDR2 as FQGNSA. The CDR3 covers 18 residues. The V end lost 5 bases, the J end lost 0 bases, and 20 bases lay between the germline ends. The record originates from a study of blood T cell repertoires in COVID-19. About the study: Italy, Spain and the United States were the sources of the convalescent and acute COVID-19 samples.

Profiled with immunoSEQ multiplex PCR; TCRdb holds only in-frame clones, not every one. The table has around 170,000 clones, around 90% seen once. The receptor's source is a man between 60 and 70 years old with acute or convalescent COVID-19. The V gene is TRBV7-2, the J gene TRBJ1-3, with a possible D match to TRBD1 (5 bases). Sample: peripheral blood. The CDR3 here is CASSPRVGQGGSGNTIYF. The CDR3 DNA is TGTGCCAGCAGCCCCCGGGTTGGGCAGGGCGGCTCTGGAAACACCATATATTTT.